One and the same sample provided the 30 T cell receptor beta chains below, sequenced in a study of blood T cell repertoires in COVID-19. The assay was immunoSEQ multiplex PCR, and TCRdb's table has in-frame clones only and misses some. The sample lists about 110,000 clones; less than 75% were seen once. The sequenced material came from peripheral blood. The receptors were sampled from a woman in her thirties or forties with acute or convalescent COVID-19.

The J gene is TRBJ1-1, the V gene TRBV4-2; D is perhaps TRBD1 (6 bases). This CDR3 has 16 amino acids. Germline CDR1 and CDR2: LGHNA and YNFKEQ. V was shortened by 0 bases and J by 0 bases, with 11 bases between the two germline ends. The CDR3 here is CASSQDDTGMNTEAFF. The CDR3, as DNA: TGTGCCAGCAGCCAAGATGACACAGGGATGAACACTGAAGCTTTCTTT.

This clone showed up just once. The CDR3: CASSPGQGSQPQHF. CDR3 sequence (DNA): TGTGCCAGCAGCCCCGGACAGGGGAGTCAGCCCCAGCATTTT. J is TRBJ1-5 and V is TRBV7-9, with 9 bases lining up with TRBD1. The CDR3 runs to 14 residues. Germline V gene lookup returns CDR1 SEHNR and CDR2 FQNEAQ (reference sequence). V lost 5 bases, J lost 6 bases, and 5 bases stayed unmatched.

The chain uses TRBV24-1 and TRBJ2-3, with 7 bases aligning to TRBD1. Germline loops: CDR1 KGHDR, CDR2 SFDVKD. V was pared by 5 bases and J by 3 bases, with 7 bases of the junction left unmatched. This CDR3 is 15 amino acids long. The CDR3 spells CATSGTGEWTDTQYF. The CDR3 nucleotides are TGTGCCACCAGTGGTACAGGGGAATGGACAGATACGCAGTATTTT.

V gene TRBV2 combines with J gene TRBJ2-5; TRBD1 aligns across 8 bases. The CDR3 spans 12 residues. V lost 8 bases and J lost 2; bases outside the gene matches: 1. Germline V CDR1 and CDR2: SNHLY, FYNNEI. Written as DNA, the CDR3 is TGTGCCAGCGACAGGGGTCAAGAGACCCAGTACTTC. Translated, it gives CASDRGQETQYF.

The rearrangement joins TRBV11-2 to TRBJ1-2; 10 nucleotides line up with TRBD1. The CDR3 covers 15 residues. Germline CDR1 is SGHAT and CDR2 is FQNNGV. V shed 1 base and J 3 bases; nucleotides not matched to a gene: 2. CDR3 residues: CASSLGQGAYYGYTF. CDR3 sequence (DNA): TGTGCCAGCAGCTTAGGACAGGGGGCATACTATGGCTACACCTTC.

The CDR3 coding sequence is TGTGCCACCAGTGGGACAGTTGGGACCCAGTACTTC. Encoded protein: CATSGTVGTQYF. The rearrangement links TRBV24-1 to TRBJ2-5; perhaps TRBD1 as D (6 bases). The V end was cut by 5 bases, the J end by 7 bases, with 10 bases between. CDR1 is KGHDR and CDR2 is SFDVKD in the germline V gene. This CDR3 comprises 12 residues.

This clone was seen a few times. V gene TRBV5-4 combines with J gene TRBJ2-1; TRBD2 matches 8 bases. Germline V lookup: CDR1 SGHNT, CDR2 YYREEE (reference sequence). J was trimmed by 1 base and V by 3 bases; bases with no gene match: 12. The CDR3 extends over 18 amino acids. The CDR3 nucleotides read TGTGCCAGCAGCTCCGGGGGGGCTGTCGGGTTGTCCTACAATGAGCAGTTCTTC. This codes for CASSSGGAVGLSYNEQFF. The full variable domain, rest sourced from reference TRBV5-4 and TRBJ2-1, is ETGVTQSPTHLIKTRGQQVTLRCSSQSGHNTVSWYQQALGQGPQFIFQYYREEENGRGNFPPRFSGLQFPNYSSELNVNALELDDSALYLCASSSGGAVGLSYNEQFFGPGTRLTVL.

V and J are TRBV5-1 and TRBJ2-7; 8 bases agree with TRBD1. Trimming took 2 bases from V and 4 from J; bases not matched to a gene: 5. The germline V gene encodes CDR1 SGHRS and CDR2 YFSETQ. The CDR3 totals 14 residues. CDR3 protein: CASSFDRGVYEQYF. CDR3 nucleotide sequence: TGCGCCAGCAGCTTCGACAGGGGCGTGTACGAGCAGTACTTC.

This chain connects TRBV7-2 to TRBJ2-7; TRBD2 aligns across 7 bases. Trimming removed 5 bases from V and 4 bases from J; junction bases left unmatched: 8. The CDR3 is 14 residues long. CDR1 is SGHTA, CDR2 FQGNSA, per germline. In DNA, the CDR3 is TGTGCCAGCAGCCCCCTGGGGGGGGGTTACGAGCAGTACTTC. It translates to CASSPLGGGYEQYF. The full variable domain, its missing parts supplied by reference TRBV7-2 and TRBJ2-7, is GAGVSQSPSNKVTEKGKDVELRCDPISGHTALYWYRQSLGQGLEFLIYFQGNSAPDKSGLPSDRFSAERTGGSVSTLTIQRTQQEDSAVYLCASSPLGGGYEQYFGPGTRLTVT.

This chain links TRBV5-1 with TRBJ2-3; D unresolved. Trimming removed 0 bases at V and 7 bases at J, with 12 bases between. The CDR3 spans 14 residues. Germline V gene data show CDR1 as SGHRS and CDR2 as YFSETQ. The DNA of the CDR3 is TGCGCCAGCAGCTTGGACACCGCAGGTTATACGCAGTATTTT. The encoded protein is CASSLDTAGYTQYF.

By share, this clone counts as medium-sized. The chain carries TRBV5-6 and TRBJ1-3; D call uncertain. This CDR3 spans 12 amino acids. Trimming stripped 0 bases from V and 9 bases from J, with 7 bases between. From germline, CDR1 is SGHDT and CDR2 YYEEEE. CDR3 in DNA: TGTGCCAGCAGCTTGGGCCAGGCCACCATATATTTT. Its translation is CASSLGQATIYF. Combining the CDR3 with reference TRBV5-6 and TRBJ1-3 gives the whole variable domain DAGVTQSPTHLIKTRGQQVTLRCSPKSGHDTVSWYQQALGQGPQFIFQYYEEEERQRGNFPDRFSGHQFPNYSSELNVNALLLGDSALYLCASSLGQATIYFGEGSWLTVV.

The sample holds a few counts of this clone. The chain links TRBV5-1 to TRBJ2-5; 11 bases line up with TRBD2. The CDR3 spans 17 residues. V lost 5 bases, J lost 5 bases, and 14 bases stayed unmatched. The germline gives CDR1 SGHRS, CDR2 YFSETQ. The CDR3 region is CASSRSPSGGFAETQYF. The DNA of the CDR3 is TGCGCCAGCAGTCGGTCGCCTAGCGGGGGGTTTGCGGAGACCCAGTACTTC.

This clone has a single count. V and J are TRBV5-4 and TRBJ1-1; perhaps TRBD1 as D (6 bases). This CDR3 region has 16 residues. The germline CDR1 and CDR2 sequences are SGHNT and YYREEE (reference sequence). The V end was cut by 4 bases, the J end by 3 bases, with 19 bases between. In DNA form, the CDR3 reads TGTGCCAGCAGCACCGCGGGGGCAGCCATTTACACTGAAGCTTTCTTT. The encoded protein is CASSTAGAAIYTEAFF.

The J gene is TRBJ2-5, the V gene TRBV7-9; a weak D match, TRBD2 (5 bases). Trimming pared 5 bases from V and 9 bases from J, leaving 13 bases between. Germline V gene data show CDR1 as SEHNR and CDR2 as FQNEAQ (reference sequence). The CDR3 loop spans 12 amino acids. CDR3 nucleotides: TGTGCCAGCAGCCCCGGAGCCGGGGCCCAGTACTTC. Translation gives CASSPGAGAQYF.

This rearrangement joins TRBV5-1 to TRBJ1-5; 7 bases are shared with TRBD1. In germline, CDR1 is SGHRS, CDR2 YFSETQ. This CDR3 has 14 residues. Trimming removed 2 bases from V and 7 bases from J; junction bases left unmatched: 6. This CDR3 is CASSFSGQDQPQHF. The CDR3 DNA reads TGCGCCAGCAGCTTCTCAGGACAGGACCAGCCCCAGCATTTT.

The genes are TRBV12-1 and TRBJ2-1; the table's D call TRBD2 went unverified against the DNA. TRBV12-1 is listed as a pseudogene. This CDR3 region has 15 residues. The CDR3 loop reads CASSFVLAGCNEQFF. DNA of the CDR3: TGTGCCAGCAGCTTTGTACTAGCGGGGTGTAATGAGCAGTTCTTC.

The CDR3 DNA is TGTGCCAGCTCACCGGGACAGGGGGAGGTCAACTATGGCTACACCTTC. This gives the protein CASSPGQGEVNYGYTF. The chain employs TRBV18 and TRBJ1-2, with 11 positions matching TRBD1. The germline V gene encodes CDR1 KGHSH and CDR2 LQKENI. V was clipped by 3 bases and J by 2 bases; unmatched bases: 5. The CDR3 has 16 residues.

The chain uses TRBV5-1 and TRBJ1-1; weak D call: TRBD1 (6 bases). CDR3 length: 14 residues. V lost 2 bases, J lost 4 bases, and 12 bases lay in between. Per germline, CDR1 SGHRS and CDR2 YFSETQ. CDR3 sequence: CASSFTGQVTEAFF. CDR3 coding DNA: TGCGCCAGCAGCTTCACAGGGCAGGTCACTGAAGCTTTCTTT.

The chain joins TRBV12-5 to TRBJ2-1, with a tentative D call TRBD2 (6 bases). CDR3 length equals 13 residues. Per germline, CDR1 LGHNT and CDR2 FRNRAP. V lost 4 bases and J lost 7, with 11 bases in between. The CDR3 bases are TGTGCTAGTGGTTGGATGGAGGGTAATGAGCAGTTCTTC. Residues: CASGWMEGNEQFF.

This rearrangement joins TRBV13 to TRBJ2-5; unclear D gene. The CDR3 has 14 amino acids. V lost 6 bases and J 5 bases, leaving 16 bases between the germline ends. Germline lookup yields CDR1 PRHDT and CDR2 FYEKMQ (reference sequence). The CDR3 DNA follows: TGTGCCAGCAGTCCCCCCCCGATTGGCGAGACCCAGTACTTC. Protein sequence: CASSPPPIGETQYF.

CDR3 nucleotide sequence: TGTGCCAGCAGCTTCGGGGGAGGTGGGACTGAAGCTTTCTTT. Translation: CASSFGGGGTEAFF. The chain has TRBV11-2 and TRBJ1-1; D possibly corresponds to TRBD1 (5 bases). CDR3 size: 14 residues. Germline CDR1 SGHAT, CDR2 FQNNGV. V was clipped by 3 bases and J by 5 bases, with 13 bases between them.

The genes are TRBV11-2 and TRBJ2-7, with 8 bases fitting TRBD1. The trim removed 1 base at V and 4 bases at J, leaving 6 bases unmatched. The CDR3 loop spans 15 amino acids. Germline CDR1 SGHAT, CDR2 FQNNGV. DNA for the CDR3: TGTGCCAGCAGCTTAGCGCGGACAGGGCCGTACGAGCAGTACTTC. Its translation is CASSLARTGPYEQYF.

This clone was counted a few times. In nucleotides, the CDR3 is TGTGCCAGCAGCCAGGGCCCGGGACAGGGTACCTACGAGCAGTACTTC. As protein: CASSQGPGQGTYEQYF. The chain has TRBV16 and TRBJ2-7; TRBD1 agrees at 9 bases. The V gene's germline CDR1 is KGHSY and CDR2 FQNENV. The CDR3 covers 16 residues. The ends lost 3 bases at V and 2 bases at J; junction bases unmatched: 8.

The chain couples TRBV6-1 to TRBJ2-1; 8 bases match TRBD1. V gave up 3 bases and J gave up 0 bases; unmatched junction bases: 4. This CDR3 contains 16 residues. In germline, CDR1 is MNHNS, CDR2 SASEGT. The CDR3 DNA follows: TGTGCCAGCAGTGATCGGGACAGGAGCTCCTACAATGAGCAGTTCTTC. Translating gives CASSDRDRSSYNEQFF.

The chain employs TRBV5-1 and TRBJ2-7; 10 bases fit TRBD2. Trimming removed 0 bases from V and 6 bases from J; junction bases left unmatched: 12. The CDR3 is made up of 17 amino acids. The germline gives CDR1 SGHRS, CDR2 YFSETQ. The CDR3 here is CASSLEASGGPFGEQYF. The CDR3 coding sequence is TGCGCCAGCAGCTTGGAGGCTAGCGGGGGACCTTTCGGCGAGCAGTACTTC. Looking up the rest from reference TRBV5-1 and TRBJ2-7 gives the full variable domain: KAGVTQTPRYLIKTRGQQVTLSCSPISGHRSVSWYQQTPGQGLQFLFEYFSETQRNKGNFPGRFSGRQFSNSRSEMNVSTLELGDSALYLCASSLEASGGPFGEQYFGPGTRLTVT.

The chain carries TRBV7-2 and TRBJ2-1, with D maybe TRBD1 (6 bases). The CDR3 sequence is 14 residues long. V was pared by 3 bases and J by 5 bases, with 11 bases between. Germline values: CDR1 SGHTA, CDR2 FQGNSA. The chain's CDR3 is CASSFWDIDNEQFF. In nucleotides, the CDR3 is TGTGCCAGCAGCTTCTGGGACATCGACAATGAGCAGTTCTTC.

The gene calls are TRBV28 and TRBJ2-7; 7 positions match TRBD2. This CDR3 contains 15 residues. With 5 bases clipped from V and 7 bases from J, the junction kept 14 bases outside the gene matches. Germline CDR1 is MDHEN and CDR2 is SYDVKM. The CDR3 spells CASSPHSLPAGEQYF. The CDR3 nucleotides read TGTGCCAGCAGTCCCCATAGCCTCCCAGCGGGGGAGCAGTACTTC.

The rearrangement uses TRBV2 and TRBJ2-3; no clear D gene. Germline assignment: CDR1 SNHLY and CDR2 FYNNEI. The CDR3 contains 15 residues. Trimming shortened V by 1 base and J by 2 bases, and 10 bases separated the two germline ends. The DNA of the CDR3 is TGTGCCAGCAGTGAAGACCTTGGCTCCACAGATACGCAGTATTTT. It specifies CASSEDLGSTDTQYF.

This clone showed up just a few times. The chain uses TRBV6-6 and TRBJ2-6, with TRBD1 as a possible D gene (6 bases). The germline CDR1 and CDR2 sequences are MNHNY and SVGAGI (reference sequence). V was shortened by 5 bases and J by 2 bases, with 16 bases between the two germline ends. The CDR3 sequence is 17 residues long. The CDR3 loop reads CASSPQRKGAGANVLTF. DNA for the CDR3: TGTGCCAGCAGTCCCCAGAGGAAGGGGGCTGGGGCCAACGTCCTGACTTTC.

The chain has TRBV6-2 or TRBV6-3 and TRBJ1-6; 10 bases fit TRBD1. The J segment lost 9 bases and the V segment lost 4 bases, leaving 6 bases of the junction unmatched. Germline assignment: CDR1 MNHEY and CDR2 SVGEGT. The CDR3 sequence is 15 residues long. The CDR3 region has the DNA TGTGCCAGCAGTTCCCGACAGGGGGCGACTTCACCCCTCCACTTT. It encodes CASSSRQGATSPLHF.